This T cell receptor beta chain is from a study of Ad26.COV2.S vaccination and SARS-CoV-2 variants. As for the study in general: Ad26.COV2.S was injected intramuscularly once or twice, 56 days apart. Study results and caveats: Spike-specific TCR breadth ran higher among vaccine recipients than placebo recipients. Post-vaccination spike-specific CD8+ and CD4+ T cell responses reportedly had substantial breadth.

Of note for this clone: Its antigen is unknown.

Germline-derived CDR1 and CDR2 are LNHDA and SQIVND (reference sequence). The CDR3 covers 15 residues. Trimming removed 6 bases from V and 3 bases from J; junction bases left unmatched: 9. Treatment denoted: about 20 received Ad26.COV2.S at low or high dose, single or two shots; five or six received placebo; per-sample allocation not given. Sampling happened 63 days after the first vaccine or placebo injection. An Ad26 vector carrying the Wuhan-strain SARS-CoV-2 spike served as the vaccine. Sequencing was performed with immunoSEQ multiplex PCR; in TCRdb, only in-frame clones are kept and a portion is missing. The sample has 300,000 to 350,000 clones, about 90% seen once.

The sample in question was peripheral blood, obtained in a trial of Ad26.COV2.S vaccine versus placebo. The origin of this receptor is a person aged 18-60 years who received the Ad26.COV2.S COVID-19 vaccine or a placebo. The chain recombines TRBV19 with TRBJ1-1; 8 bases match TRBD1. The CDR3 DNA follows: TGTGCCAGTAGCTCGACAGGGGCATGGGACACTGAAGCTTTCTTT. It codes for CASSSTGAWDTEAFF.